Reported below is one T cell receptor beta chain. Its antigen remains unknown. The investigators amplified TCR beta CDR3 regions from RNA transcripts. Researchers ran a first-round RT-PCR on the TCR CDR3 using the HTBI primer set. A single record per CDR3 protein comes from TCRdb applying MiXCR to the multiplex PCR reads. The table lists over 700,000 distinct CDR3 sequences, 30% to 40% of them singletons. This entry is derived from a study of T cells in Graves' hyperthyroidism and ophthalmopathy. Study findings and constraints: In validation, the model predicted ophthalmopathy. These predictions came a median 6.5 months before onset. Most clonotypes expanded in thyroid above 0.001 were likewise present in blood. A 13 V-J model separated ophthalmopathy from stable hyperthyroidism.

The PBMCs studied were ones that came from 8.5 to 10 ml fresh peripheral blood. The CDR3 is 16 residues long. Trimming took 3 bases from V and 4 from J; bases not matched to a gene: 11. The rearrangement joins TRBV12-3 or TRBV12-4 to TRBJ2-7; 8 bases are a match to TRBD1. The sample taken for sequencing was blood. The receptor's source is a woman aged 40 to 50 with Graves' hyperthyroidism. The CDR3 nucleotides read TGTGCCAGCAGTTTTGTATCAGGGGGCACTTCTTACGAGCAGTACTTC. It is translated as CASSFVSGGTSYEQYF.